The rows below give T cell receptor beta chains drawn from one sample of a study of T cell responses to AZD1222 COVID-19 vaccine. The method was immunoSEQ multiplex PCR; TCRdb's version includes in-frame clones alone and lacks a portion of them. The repertoire includes 110,000 to 150,000 clones, around 90% of them detected once, and more than 3.5% sits in the top ten. The specimen comprised peripheral blood, sampled on day 0 of AZD1222 vaccination. The origin of the receptors is an adult in good health. Both conserved end residues are part of each CDR3. D genes are given only for firm matches. Part of the rows lack a size; the others show once, few, many or a class for expanded clones.

-,-,TRBV5-1,13,TRBJ1-2,CASSLGRDYGYTF,TGCGCCAGCAGCTTGGGTAGGGACTATGGCTACACCTTC
TRBD1,-,TRBV7-8,14,TRBJ1-2,CASSLGGTGYGYTF,TGTGCCAGCAGCTTAGGGGGGACAGGCTATGGCTACACCTTC
-,-,TRBV3-1/TRBV3-2,16,TRBJ2-7,CASSQDLWDDQGNRYF,TGTGCCAGCAGCCAAGATCTCTGGGACGACCAAGGCAATCGGTACTTC
TRBD1,-,TRBV5-8,14,TRBJ2-7,CASSWDRGLYEQYF,TGTGCCAGCAGCTGGGACAGGGGGCTCTACGAGCAGTACTTC
-,-,TRBV10-2,13,TRBJ2-3,CASSAHITDTQYF,TGCGCCAGCAGTGCCCATATCACAGATACGCAGTATTTT
TRBD1,-,TRBV7-2,14,TRBJ2-2,CAGRQGSGTGELFF,TGTGCCGGAAGACAGGGAAGCGGAACCGGGGAGCTGTTTTTT
-,-,TRBV5-4,14,TRBJ2-7,CASSLGPGSYEQYF,TGTGCCAGCAGCTTGGGGCCGGGTTCCTACGAGCAGTACTTC
-,-,TRBV9,20,TRBJ1-5,CASSVIAATTGPASDQPQHF,TGTGCCAGCAGCGTGATAGCCGCAACGACAGGTCCGGCCTCGGATCAGCCCCAGCATTTT
-,-,TRBV7-6,17,TRBJ2-3,CASSPKGGGEATDTQYF,TGTGCCAGCAGCCCGAAAGGGGGTGGAGAAGCCACAGATACGCAGTATTTT
-,-,TRBV10-3,12,TRBJ1-2,CAVRGARGGYTF,TGTGCCGTCCGGGGGGCGCGGGGAGGCTACACCTTC
-,-,TRBV29-1,11,TRBJ2-3,CSFHRTDTQYF,TGCAGCTTCCACAGGACAGATACGCAGTATTTT
-,-,TRBV5-1,16,TRBJ1-3,CASSPEGGASGNTIYF,TGCGCCAGCAGCCCGGAGGGGGGCGCGTCTGGAAACACCATATATTTT
-,-,TRBV19,15,TRBJ2-1,CASSSTPSSYNEQFF,TGTGCCAGTAGCTCGACTCCTAGCTCCTACAATGAGCAGTTCTTC
-,-,TRBV19,15,TRBJ1-3,CASSIEGSSGNTIYF,TGTGCCAGTAGTATAGAGGGCAGCTCTGGAAACACCATATATTTT
-,-,TRBV6-1,13,TRBJ1-1,CASSEAVNTEAFF,TGTGCCAGCAGTGAAGCCGTGAACACTGAAGCTTTCTTT
-,-,TRBV4-1,15,TRBJ2-7,CASSQDGIPSREQYF,TGCGCCAGCAGCCAAGACGGGATTCCATCGCGGGAGCAGTACTTC
-,-,TRBV28,14,TRBJ2-5,CASSPAFSGETQYF,TGTGCCAGCAGCCCCGCTTTCTCCGGGGAGACCCAGTACTTC
-,once,TRBV11-1,14,TRBJ2-2,CASSLIENTGELFF,TGTGCCAGCAGCTTAATCGAGAACACCGGGGAGCTGTTTTTT
TRBD1,once,TRBV27,14,TRBJ1-1,CASSPGQGATEAFF,TGTGCCAGCAGTCCAGGACAGGGGGCCACTGAAGCTTTCTTT
-,-,TRBV3-1/TRBV3-2,15,TRBJ2-5,CASSPGPVATETQYF,TGTGCCAGCAGTCCTGGGCCAGTAGCGACAGAGACCCAGTACTTC
TRBD2,-,TRBV29-1,13,TRBJ2-3,CSVGTSGRDTQYF,TGCAGCGTTGGGACTAGCGGTCGGGATACGCAGTATTTT
-,-,TRBV6-5,12,TRBJ2-7,CASSAGTYEQYF,TGTGCCAGCTCGGCGGGAACCTACGAGCAGTACTTC
-,-,TRBV18,16,TRBJ1-4,CASSVTVATTNEKLFF,TGTGCCAGCTCAGTGACAGTGGCAACAACTAATGAAAAACTGTTTTTT
-,-,TRBV15,13,TRBJ2-3,CATRRTSTDTQYF,TGTGCCACCAGGAGGACTTCTACAGATACGCAGTATTTT
TRBD2,-,TRBV5-8,14,TRBJ2-7,CASSYSGRAYEQYF,TGTGCCAGCAGCTATAGCGGGAGGGCCTACGAGCAGTACTTC
-,-,TRBV18,14,TRBJ2-5,CASSPMRDQETQYF,TGTGCCAGCTCACCAATGCGGGACCAAGAGACCCAGTACTTC
TRBD2,-,TRBV7-2,15,TRBJ2-2,CASSKPGGQAGELFF,TGTGCCAGCAGCAAACCGGGGGGGCAAGCCGGGGAGCTGTTTTTT
TRBD1,-,TRBV24-1,15,TRBJ1-5,CATSDRTGGNQPQHF,TGTGCCACCAGTGATCGGACAGGGGGGAATCAGCCCCAGCATTTT
TRBD1,-,TRBV25-1,8,TRBJ2-7,CGTGGLYF,TGTGGGACAGGGGGCTTGTACTTC
-,-,TRBV27,13,TRBJ1-5,CASSFQRNQPQHF,TGTGCCAGCAGTTTCCAGAGGAATCAGCCCCAGCATTTT
TRBD2,-,TRBV9,14,TRBJ2-5,CASSALAAQETQYF,TGTGCCAGCAGCGCCCTAGCGGCCCAAGAGACCCAGTACTTC
TRBD1,-,TRBV4-3,17,TRBJ2-2,CASSQDRKQGDTGELFF,TGCGCCAGCAGCCAAGACCGGAAGCAGGGGGACACCGGGGAGCTGTTTTTT
-,-,TRBV5-1,13,TRBJ2-1,CASSLARAGEQFF,TGCGCCAGCAGCTTGGCTCGGGCCGGTGAGCAGTTCTTC
TRBD2,-,TRBV3-1/TRBV3-2,15,TRBJ2-2,CASSRSGRSVGELFF,TGTGCCAGCAGTCGGAGCGGGAGGAGTGTCGGGGAGCTGTTTTTT
-,-,TRBV14,14,TRBJ1-1,CASSQEYGITEAFF,TGTGCCAGCAGCCAAGAGTATGGGATTACTGAAGCTTTCTTT
-,-,TRBV5-4,13,TRBJ2-4,CAMSGDFKNIQYF,TGTGCCATGTCGGGGGATTTCAAAAACATTCAGTACTTC
TRBD1,-,TRBV18,15,TRBJ2-4,CASSPGTGDKNIQYF,TGTGCCAGCTCACCAGGGACAGGGGACAAAAACATTCAGTACTTC
TRBD1,once,TRBV5-8,15,TRBJ2-1,CASSFGTAFGNEQFF,TGTGCCAGCAGCTTCGGGACAGCCTTCGGGAATGAGCAGTTCTTC
TRBD2,-,TRBV2,15,TRBJ2-7,CASTNSGRVTYEQYF,TGTGCCAGCACCAATAGCGGGAGGGTAACCTACGAGCAGTACTTC
TRBD1,-,TRBV25-1,13,TRBJ2-7,CASSGGQTYEQYF,TGTGCCAGCAGTGGGGGACAGACCTACGAGCAGTACTTC
-,-,TRBV4-1,12,TRBJ1-5,CASSQAGQPQHF,TGCGCCAGCAGCCAAGCGGGTCAGCCCCAGCATTTT
-,-,TRBV6-5,13,TRBJ1-1,CASSTTGYTEAFF,TGTGCCAGCAGTACCACAGGGTACACTGAAGCTTTCTTT
TRBD1,-,TRBV19,16,TRBJ1-5,CASRGQGGSMGQPQHF,TGTGCCAGTAGGGGACAGGGGGGGTCGATGGGTCAGCCCCAGCATTTT
-,-,TRBV5-1,15,TRBJ2-7,CASSLGGRPSYEQYF,TGCGCCAGCAGCTTGGGAGGGAGGCCCTCCTACGAGCAGTACTTC
TRBD1,-,TRBV6-5,14,TRBJ2-5,CASMRRDREETQYF,TGTGCCAGCATGCGCCGGGACAGAGAAGAGACCCAGTACTTC
-,-,TRBV18,14,TRBJ1-4,CASSPNGGTEKLFF,TGTGCCAGCTCACCAAACGGGGGGACTGAAAAACTGTTTTTT
TRBD2,-,TRBV6-5,13,TRBJ2-7,CASAGLAGYEQYF,TGTGCCAGCGCGGGACTAGCAGGCTACGAGCAGTACTTC
-,-,TRBV18,12,TRBJ1-1,CASSPNSGAAFF,TGTGCCAGCTCACCAAATTCGGGTGCAGCTTTCTTT
-,many,TRBV6-2/TRBV6-3,16,TRBJ1-1,CASSYRTRLRDTEAFF,TGTGCCAGCAGTTACAGGACTCGTCTCCGCGACACTGAAGCTTTCTTT
-,-,TRBV27,15,TRBJ2-7,CASSTTSSPHYEQYF,TGTGCCAGCAGTACCACCTCATCCCCGCACTACGAGCAGTACTTC